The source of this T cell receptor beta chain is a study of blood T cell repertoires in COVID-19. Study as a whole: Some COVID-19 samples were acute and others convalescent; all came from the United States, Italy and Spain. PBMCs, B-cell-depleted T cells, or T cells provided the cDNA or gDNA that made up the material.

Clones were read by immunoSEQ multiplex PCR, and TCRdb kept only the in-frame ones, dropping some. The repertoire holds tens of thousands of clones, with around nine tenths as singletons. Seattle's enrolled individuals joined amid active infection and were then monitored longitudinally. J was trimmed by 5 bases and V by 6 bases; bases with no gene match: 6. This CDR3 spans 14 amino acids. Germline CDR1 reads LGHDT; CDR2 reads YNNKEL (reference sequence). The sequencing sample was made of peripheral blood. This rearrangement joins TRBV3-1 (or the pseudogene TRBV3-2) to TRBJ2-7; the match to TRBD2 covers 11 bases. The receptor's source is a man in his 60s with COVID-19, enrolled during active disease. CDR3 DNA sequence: TGTGCCAGCAGGGCTAGCGGGAGGCTAAACGAGCAGTACTTC. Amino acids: CASRASGRLNEQYF.